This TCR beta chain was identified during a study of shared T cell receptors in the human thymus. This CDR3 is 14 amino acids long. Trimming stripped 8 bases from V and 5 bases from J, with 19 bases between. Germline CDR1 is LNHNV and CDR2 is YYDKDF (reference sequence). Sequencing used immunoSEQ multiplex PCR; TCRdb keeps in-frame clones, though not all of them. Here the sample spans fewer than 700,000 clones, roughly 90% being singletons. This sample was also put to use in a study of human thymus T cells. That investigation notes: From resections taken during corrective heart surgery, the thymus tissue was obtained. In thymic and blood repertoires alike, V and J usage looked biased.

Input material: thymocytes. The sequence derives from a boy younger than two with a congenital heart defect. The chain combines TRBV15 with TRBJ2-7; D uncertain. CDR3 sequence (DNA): TGTGCCACCCACGAAGGAACAGTTGGTAACGAGCAGTACTTC. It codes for CATHEGTVGNEQYF.